The 19 T cell receptor beta chains reported below all come from one sample, sequenced in a study of beta chain features in type 1 diabetes. Of the isolated RNA, all was reverse transcribed, and so the sequenced material was expressed TCRB transcripts. The table came from immunoSEQ multiplex PCR; TCRdb's copy has only in-frame clones and leaves some out. The data hold 350,000 to 400,000 clones, with over 13% observed a single time. Sequenced: naive CD4+ T cells from blood. These receptors were obtained from a woman between 18 and 29 years old in good health.

This sequence joins TRBV7-9 and TRBJ1-1; possible D gene TRBD1, 6 bases. Germline V gene data show CDR1 as SEHNR and CDR2 as FQNEAQ (reference sequence). Trimming stripped 5 bases from V and 1 base from J, with 11 bases between. The CDR3 totals 14 residues. The CDR3 spells CASSQGQPNTEAFF. The CDR3 nucleotides read TGTGCCAGCAGCCAAGGACAGCCGAACACTGAAGCTTTCTTT.

V usage is TRBV4-3 and J usage is TRBJ2-1; D is possibly TRBD2 (6 bases). CDR3 length: 15 residues. From germline, CDR1 is LGHNA and CDR2 YSLEER. Trimming shortened V by 4 bases and J by 7 bases, and 17 bases separated the two germline ends. This chain's CDR3 is CASSPSGLLSNEQFF. The CDR3 DNA is TGCGCCAGCAGCCCGTCGGGACTCCTTTCAAATGAGCAGTTCTTC.

V and J are TRBV19 and TRBJ2-2, with 7 bases identical to TRBD2. Losses at the gene ends were 4 bases for V and 4 bases for J; bases not matched to a gene: 3. Germline V CDR1 and CDR2: LNHDA, SQIVND (reference sequence). The CDR3 is made up of 14 amino acids. CDR3 loop: CASSSTGGTGELFF. The CDR3 DNA sequence: TGTGCCAGTAGTAGCACGGGGGGCACCGGGGAGCTGTTTTTT.

This clone has only a few counts. DNA of the CDR3: TGTGCCAGCAGCGTCAACAAGTTTGATGAGCAGTTCTTC. It yields the protein CASSVNKFDEQFF. The chain is built from TRBV9 and TRBJ2-1; D is unclear. The length of the CDR3 is 13 residues. The germline V and J ends were trimmed by 2 bases and 8 bases, with 11 bases remaining between them. Germline CDR1 and CDR2: SGDLS and YYNGEE. The variable domain in full, completed from reference TRBV9 and TRBJ2-1, reads DSGVTQTPKHLITATGQRVTLRCSPRSGDLSVYWYQQSLDQGLQFLIQYYNGEERAKGNILERFSAQQFPDLHSELNLSSLELGDSALYFCASSVNKFDEQFFGPGTRLTVL.

This clone showed up just a few times. This rearrangement joins TRBV30 to TRBJ2-3, with a possible D match to TRBD1 (6 bases). There are 15 residues in the CDR3. Germline loops: CDR1 GTSNPN, CDR2 SVGIG (reference sequence). V was pared by 2 bases and J by 0 bases, with 12 bases between. The CDR3 protein is CAWSTDSTSTDTQYF. The CDR3 DNA reads TGTGCCTGGAGTACGGACAGCACGAGCACAGATACGCAGTATTTT.

This clone was seen only a few times. The chain is built from TRBV6-5 and TRBJ2-5; no clear D. Per the germline V gene, CDR1 is MNHEY and CDR2 is SVGAGI. CDR3 length: 11 amino acids. V was trimmed by 2 bases and J by 5 bases, leaving 3 bases between them. CDR3 in DNA: TGTGCCAGCAGTTACGGCGAGACCCAGTACTTC. This translates into CASSYGETQYF.

Only a few counts were recorded for this clone. The rearrangement uses TRBV2 and TRBJ2-1, with D perhaps matching TRBD2 (5 bases). CDR3 length equals 11 residues. The ends were cut back, 7 bases at V and 9 bases at J, with 10 bases in the middle. Germline values: CDR1 SNHLY, CDR2 FYNNEI. CDR3 nucleotides: TGTGCCAGCAAACTAGAGGGTGAGCAGTTCTTC. Protein: CASKLEGEQFF.

This clone was seen more than once but under ten times. This rearrangement joins TRBV5-1 to TRBJ1-1, with 9 bases matching TRBD1. The CDR3 has 13 amino acids. The V gene end was trimmed by 0 bases and the J gene end by 11 bases; junction bases not matched to a gene: 5. Germline CDR1 and CDR2: SGHRS and YFSETQ. The CDR3 reads CASSLVAGQGAFF. The CDR3 DNA reads as TGCGCCAGCAGCTTGGTAGCGGGACAGGGTGCTTTCTTT. Variable domain in full (rest from reference TRBV5-1 and TRBJ1-1): KAGVTQTPRYLIKTRGQQVTLSCSPISGHRSVSWYQQTPGQGLQFLFEYFSETQRNKGNFPGRFSGRQFSNSRSEMNVSTLELGDSALYLCASSLVAGQGAFFGQGTRLTVV.

This sequence joins TRBV7-9 and TRBJ2-3, with D maybe TRBD1 (6 bases). Trimming removed 5 bases at V and 5 bases at J, with 11 bases between. The CDR3 spans 13 residues. The germline V gene has CDR1 SEHNR and CDR2 FQNEAQ (reference sequence). CDR3 sequence reads: CASSRHREDTQYF. DNA of the CDR3: TGTGCCAGCAGCCGCCACAGGGAAGATACGCAGTATTTT.

This clone has more than one count but fewer than ten. The chain has TRBV7-9 and TRBJ1-1; a weak D match, TRBD1 (5 bases). In germline, CDR1 is SEHNR, CDR2 FQNEAQ (reference sequence). The CDR3 length is 14 residues. Trimming cost V 5 bases and J 1 base, with 11 bases left between them. CDR3 nucleotides: TGTGCCAGCAGCCCTCGGACATGGAACACTGAAGCTTTCTTT. This encodes CASSPRTWNTEAFF. Full variable domain (missing parts from reference TRBV7-9 and TRBJ1-1): DTGVSQNPRHKITKRGQNVTFRCDPISEHNRLYWYRQTLGQGPEFLTYFQNEAQLEKSRLLSDRFSAERPKGSFSTLEIQRTEQGDSAMYLCASSPRTWNTEAFFGQGTRLTVV.

The chain recombines TRBV29-1 with TRBJ1-4; 8 bases match TRBD1. Germline V gene lookup returns CDR1 SQVTM and CDR2 ANQGSEA. Trimming took 6 bases from V and 7 from J; bases not matched to a gene: 7. The CDR3 runs to 13 residues. In DNA form, the CDR3 reads TGCAGCGTCAGGACAGGGTGGGGTGAAAAACTGTTTTTT. Its protein is CSVRTGWGEKLFF.

This clone was detected only a few times. J is TRBJ1-2 and V is TRBV5-4, with D uncertain. Trimming took off 3 bases at V and 2 bases at J, with 14 bases between the two ends. CDR3 length: 15 amino acids. Germline loops: CDR1 SGHNT, CDR2 YYREEE (reference sequence). The CDR3 DNA reads as TGTGCCAGCAGCTGGATCGGGAAAGAGAACTATGGCTACACCTTC. Its protein product is CASSWIGKENYGYTF.

This chain joins TRBV5-8 and TRBJ2-7; weak D call: TRBD1 (6 bases). Between the trimmed V and J ends, which lost 0 bases and 3 bases, there was a span of 16 bases. This CDR3 contains 16 residues. Per the germline V gene, CDR1 is SGHTS and CDR2 is YDEGEE. CDR3 DNA sequence: TGTGCCAGCAGCTTGGCAATATTACAGGGATGCTACGAGCAGTACTTC. It translates to CASSLAILQGCYEQYF.

V is TRBV7-2 and J is TRBJ2-7, with 13 bases identical to TRBD2. This CDR3 is built from 18 residues. Germline CDR1 SGHTA, CDR2 FQGNSA. The V gene end was trimmed by 6 bases and the J gene end by 0 bases; junction bases not matched to a gene: 11. In DNA form, the CDR3 reads TGTGCCAGCAGTCAGCCGGGACTAGCGGGGAGGAGCTCCTACGAGCAGTACTTC. Translation gives CASSQPGLAGRSSYEQYF.

The CDR3 nucleotides are TGTGCCAGCAGCGTAGCAGGGGGCAGGACCCACACTGAAGCTTTCTTT. It translates to CASSVAGGRTHTEAFF. V gene TRBV9 combines with J gene TRBJ1-1, with TRBD1 matching over 8 bases. The V gene's germline CDR1 is SGDLS and CDR2 YYNGEE. The CDR3 length is 16 residues. Unmatched junction bases numbered 7, after V lost 0 bases and J lost 3 bases.

With regard to this clone: Mismatch with germline at one junction end may stem from a read error. The chain couples TRBV15 to TRBJ2-7; D remains unclear. Germline assignment: CDR1 LNHNV and CDR2 YYDKDF (reference sequence). This CDR3 region has 14 residues. The CDR3 region has the DNA TGTGCCACCAGCACGTTGCAGGCCTCCCACGAGCAGTACTTC. This gives the protein CATSTLQASHEQYF.

The chain is built from TRBV5-1 and TRBJ2-3; 11 bases fit TRBD2. The CDR3 has 18 residues. Germline CDR1 and CDR2: SGHRS and YFSETQ. V lost 4 bases, J lost 5 bases, and 15 bases stayed unmatched. The CDR3 region has the DNA TGCGCCAGCAGCAAGACAGGGCTGCTAGCGGGAGGAGGAGATACGCAGTATTTT. Its translation: CASSKTGLLAGGGDTQYF. The full variable domain, in which reference TRBV5-1 and TRBJ2-3 provide the parts outside the CDR3, is KAGVTQTPRYLIKTRGQQVTLSCSPISGHRSVSWYQQTPGQGLQFLFEYFSETQRNKGNFPGRFSGRQFSNSRSEMNVSTLELGDSALYLCASSKTGLLAGGGDTQYFGPGTRLTVL.

This clone has only a few counts. CDR3 sequence reads: CASRSTGRRLEQFF. The CDR3 bases are TGTGCCAGCAGATCTACCGGGAGACGGCTTGAGCAGTTCTTC. The genes are TRBV27 and TRBJ2-1, with D possibly TRBD2 on 6 matching bases. Germline V gene data show CDR1 as MNHEY and CDR2 as SMNVEV (reference sequence). The CDR3 is made up of 14 amino acids. With 6 bases removed from V and 9 bases from J, the gap between germline ends came to 18 bases.

In this sample, this clone turned up a few times. This chain uses TRBV7-3 with TRBJ2-2; the match to TRBD2 covers 8 bases. J lost 6 bases, V lost 3 bases, and 6 bases had no gene match. CDR1 and CDR2 (germline): SGHTA, FQGTGA. The CDR3 is 15 residues long. This CDR3 is CASSLTGGPSGELFF. The CDR3, as DNA: TGTGCCAGCAGCTTGACGGGAGGGCCGTCCGGGGAGCTGTTTTTT. Full variable domain (outside the CDR3, taken from reference TRBV7-3 and TRBJ2-2): GAGVSQTPSNKVTEKGKYVELRCDPISGHTALYWYRQSLGQGPEFLIYFQGTGAADDSGLPNDRFFAVRPEGSVSTLKIQRTERGDSAVYLCASSLTGGPSGELFFGEGSRLTVL.